This TCR beta chain comes out of a study of blood T cell repertoires in COVID-19. Study-wide background: The cDNA or gDNA used as material had been derived from T cells, B-cell-depleted T cells, or PBMCs.

TCRdb keeps only in-frame clones here, not all; method: immunoSEQ multiplex PCR. The sample lists about 300,000 clones; roughly nine tenths were seen once. Germline CDR1 and CDR2: SNHLY and FYNNEI. There are 14 residues in the CDR3. Deletions cut 8 bases from V and 3 bases from J, with 13 bases between. Sequences were obtained from PBMCs or T cells enriched from blood (not recorded which). The chain links TRBV2 to TRBJ2-2; possible D gene TRBD1, 5 bases. The TCR comes from a woman between 45 and 65 years old who had been exposed to COVID-19. CDR3 sequence: CASASGWDTGELFF. The CDR3 bases are TGTGCCAGCGCGTCAGGGTGGGACACCGGGGAGCTGTTTTTT.